The clone carrying this T cell receptor beta chain was found a few times. Treatment reported: oral pan-JAK inhibitor, 5-10 mg twice daily. PBMCs, the starting material, were the source of sorted CD4+ and CD8+ T cells. The sample is drawn from a study of CD8+ T cells in alopecia areata. Extraction and reverse transcription of RNA yielded cDNA as the sequencing template. Some clones are missing from TCRdb's copy, which holds only in-frame ones; the method was immunoSEQ multiplex PCR. The sample has under 150,000 clones; approximately 57% are singletons. The J segment lost 0 bases and the V segment lost 1 base, leaving 7 bases of the junction unmatched. Germline V lookup: CDR1 SGHRS, CDR2 YFSETQ. The CDR3 covers 16 residues.

The chain joins TRBV5-1 to TRBJ2-7; 7 positions agree with TRBD1. This clonotype was sampled from a human donor with alopecia areata. Source: CD4+ T cells sorted from blood, taken at week 4, from a patient treated with tofacitinib. In nucleotides, the CDR3 is TGCGCCAGCAGCTTGTTAGGACAGGAAATCTCCTACGAGCAGTACTTC. Amino acid sequence: CASSLLGQEISYEQYF.